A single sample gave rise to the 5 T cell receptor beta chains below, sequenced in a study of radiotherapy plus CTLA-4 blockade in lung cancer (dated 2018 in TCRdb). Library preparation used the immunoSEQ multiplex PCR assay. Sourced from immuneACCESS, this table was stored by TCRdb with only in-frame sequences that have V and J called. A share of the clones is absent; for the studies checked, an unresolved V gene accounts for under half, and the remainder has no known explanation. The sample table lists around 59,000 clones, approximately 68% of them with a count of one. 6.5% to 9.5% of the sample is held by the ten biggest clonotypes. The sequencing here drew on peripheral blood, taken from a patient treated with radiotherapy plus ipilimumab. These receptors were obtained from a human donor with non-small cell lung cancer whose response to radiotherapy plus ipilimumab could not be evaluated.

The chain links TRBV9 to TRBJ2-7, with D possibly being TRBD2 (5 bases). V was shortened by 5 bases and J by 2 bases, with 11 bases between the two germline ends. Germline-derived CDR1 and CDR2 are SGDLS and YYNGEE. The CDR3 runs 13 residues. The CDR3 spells CASSPFGTYEQYF. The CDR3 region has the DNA TGTGCCAGCAGTCCCTTCGGGACCTACGAGCAGTACTTC.

The CDR3 loop reads CSVGVRGRNTEAFF. CDR3 DNA: TGCAGCGTTGGTGTCAGGGGGAGGAACACTGAAGCTTTCTTT. This chain uses TRBV29-1 with TRBJ1-1; 7 bases are a match to TRBD1. With 4 bases clipped from V and 1 base from J, the junction kept 6 bases outside the gene matches. Per germline, CDR1 SQVTM and CDR2 ANQGSEA. There are 14 residues in the CDR3.

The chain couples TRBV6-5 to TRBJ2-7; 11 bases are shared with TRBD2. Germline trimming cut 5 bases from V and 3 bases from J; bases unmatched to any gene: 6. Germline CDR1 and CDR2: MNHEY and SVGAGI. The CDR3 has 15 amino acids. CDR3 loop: CASSTTSGAIYEQYF. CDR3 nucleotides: TGTGCCAGCAGTACGACTAGCGGGGCGATCTACGAGCAGTACTTC.

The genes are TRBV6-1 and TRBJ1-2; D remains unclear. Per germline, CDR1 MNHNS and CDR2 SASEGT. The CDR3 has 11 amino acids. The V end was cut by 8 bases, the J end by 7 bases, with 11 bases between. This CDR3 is CASGRGFGYTF. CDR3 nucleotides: TGTGCCAGCGGACGAGGGTTTGGCTACACCTTC.

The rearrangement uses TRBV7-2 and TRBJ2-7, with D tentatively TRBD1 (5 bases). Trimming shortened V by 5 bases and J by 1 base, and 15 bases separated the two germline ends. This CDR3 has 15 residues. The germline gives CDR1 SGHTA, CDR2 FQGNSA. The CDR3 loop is CASSQSQTESYEQYF. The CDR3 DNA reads TGTGCCAGCAGCCAGAGCCAGACAGAATCCTACGAGCAGTACTTC.